These 19 T cell receptor beta chains originate from one sample sequenced in a study of CXCR3-negative and CXCR3-positive naive CD8 T cells. Study-level results: CXCR3-positive naive cells carried more hydrophobic TRB CDR3s than CXCR3-negative ones.

Preparation of TRB cDNA libraries relied on 5' RACE carrying UMI labels. For each CDR3 protein, TCRdb gives one entry from its re-call of the 5' RACE reads, without DNA. The listing contains about 60,000 distinct CDR3 sequences. Their antigens remain unidentified. Specimen: naive CXCR3+ CD8+ T cells from blood. Subset here: CD45RO-CCR7+CD27+CD95- naive CD8+ T cells expressing CXCR3 (TNR3+). These receptor sequences come from a human donor in good health. Some clones in this sample may be carry-over from other donors' samples.

This chain joins TRBV27 and TRBJ2-7; TCRdb's D gene call, TRBD1, goes unchecked for lack of DNA. Per the germline V gene, CDR1 is MNHEY and CDR2 is SMNVEV (reference sequence). This CDR3 spans 15 amino acids. The CDR3 loop is CASSPGVDQYYEQYF.

The chain employs TRBV29-1 and TRBJ2-5. The CDR3 is 11 amino acids. Germline-derived CDR1 and CDR2 are SQVTM and ANQGSEA. The CDR3 region is CSVRSQETQYF.

CDR3 region: CASSQDLRDYQETQYF. V gene TRBV14 combines with J gene TRBJ2-5. CDR1 is SGHDN and CDR2 is FVKESK in the germline V gene. The CDR3 has 16 amino acids.

The chain joins TRBV6-1 to TRBJ2-1; TCRdb selects TRBD1, and the lack of DNA leaves this call unchecked. Germline CDR1 MNHNS, CDR2 SASEGT. The CDR3 totals 15 residues. The CDR3 loop reads CASSEGRQVYNEQFF.

The chain is built from TRBV29-1 and TRBJ1-1. Germline V CDR1 and CDR2: SQVTM, ANQGSEA. CDR3 length: 12 residues. CDR3 region: CSVRVPNTEAFF.

This sequence joins TRBV29-1 and TRBJ2-7; the D call from TCRdb, TRBD1, cannot be confirmed without DNA. The germline V gene has CDR1 SQVTM and CDR2 ANQGSEA. CDR3 size: 15 residues. CDR3 sequence: CSVEPAGQPSYEQYF.

The chain combines TRBV29-1 with TRBJ2-2. CDR1 is SQVTM and CDR2 is ANQGSEA in the germline V gene. The CDR3 consists of 13 residues. CDR3 in amino acids: CSASDGNTGELFF.

The V and J genes are TRBV27 and TRBJ2-2; there is no DNA to check the TCRdb D call of TRBD1. CDR1 MNHEY and CDR2 SMNVEV come from the germline V gene (reference sequence). The CDR3 runs 15 residues. The CDR3 sequence: CASSWTGLGTGELFF.

The CDR3 loop is CASTGDPGQQETQYF. The V call is TRBV6-5, the J call TRBJ2-5; TCRdb's D call of TRBD1 is untestable without DNA. The CDR3 is made up of 15 amino acids. CDR1 is MNHEY, CDR2 SVGAGI, per germline.

The rearrangement joins TRBV6-4 to TRBJ2-2; TCRdb designates TRBD2, a call that cannot be tested without DNA. Germline CDR1 reads MRHNA; CDR2 reads SNTAGT. CDR3 length: 16 amino acids. The chain's CDR3 is CASSDPVGEDTGELFF.

This chain links TRBV4-2 with TRBJ2-7; TCRdb indicates TRBD2, and absent DNA this call remains unverified. The CDR3 totals 17 residues. The V gene's germline CDR1 is LGHNA and CDR2 YNFKEQ. The CDR3 protein is CASSQEGSGGGAYEQYF.

This chain links TRBV11-1 with TRBJ1-1. Germline V gene sequence: CDR1 SGHAT, CDR2 FQDESV (reference sequence). There are 11 residues in the CDR3. This CDR3 reads CASSFRLEAFF.

This sequence joins TRBV21-1 and TRBJ2-5; the TCRdb D gene call, TRBD2, has no DNA to confirm it. TRBV21-1 has pseudogene status. The length of the CDR3 is 19 residues. The CDR3 region is CASSKAQGRRLAVQETQYF.

The rearrangement uses TRBV27 and TRBJ2-5; TCRdb calls TRBD1, which cannot be checked without DNA. The CDR3 length is 15 residues. Germline assignment: CDR1 MNHEY and CDR2 SMNVEV (reference sequence). This CDR3 reads CASTETGVGSETQYF.

The CDR3 spells CASIEVGRDTYEQYF. This chain joins TRBV7-9 and TRBJ2-7; the D gene TCRdb calls, TRBD1, cannot be checked with no DNA. CDR3 size: 15 residues. Germline V gene data show CDR1 as SEHNR and CDR2 as FQNEAQ (reference sequence).

The chain employs TRBV7-9 and TRBJ1-1. CDR1 SEHNR and CDR2 FQNEAQ come from the germline V gene (reference sequence). This CDR3 comprises 11 residues. CDR3 amino acids: CASSLLAEAFF.

The chain uses TRBV29-1 and TRBJ2-7; lacking DNA, the TRBD1 call made by TCRdb goes unchecked. CDR3 length equals 13 residues. Germline CDR1 is SQVTM and CDR2 is ANQGSEA. The CDR3 here is CSAAVDRANEQYF.

CDR3 amino acids: CASSQDPVSYNEQFF. The chain employs TRBV4-1 and TRBJ2-1. From germline, CDR1 is MGHRA and CDR2 YSYEKL. CDR3 length: 15 residues.

This chain connects TRBV3-1 to TRBJ1-4. Germline CDR1 is LGHDT and CDR2 is YNNKEL (reference sequence). This CDR3 has 15 residues. The chain's CDR3 is CASSHSVGINEKLFF. Based on the CDR3 plus reference TRBV3-1 and TRBJ1-4, the full variable domain is DTAVSQTPKYLVTQMGNDKSIKCEQNLGHDTMYWYKQDSKKFLKIMFSYNNKELIINETVPNRFSPKSPDKAHLNLHINSLELGDSAVYFCASSHSVGINEKLFFGSGTQLSVL.